This entry lists 30 T cell receptor beta chains sequenced from one sample in a study of blood T cell repertoires in COVID-19. The data were produced by immunoSEQ multiplex PCR, yet TCRdb's version contains in-frame clones alone and is incomplete. The data show under 300,000 clones, around nine tenths seen once. Specimen: peripheral blood. All receptors come from a woman aged 40 to 50 who had recovered from COVID-19.

The J gene is TRBJ1-5, the V gene TRBV7-2; possible D gene TRBD1, 6 bases. Germline V gene data show CDR1 as SGHTA and CDR2 as FQGNSA. This CDR3 comprises 13 residues. Trimming left V 5 bases short and J 4 bases short, with 9 bases between. CDR3 in amino acids: CASSRQENQPQHF. The DNA of the CDR3 is TGTGCCAGCAGCAGACAGGAGAATCAGCCCCAGCATTTT.

The V gene is TRBV27, the J gene TRBJ1-3; D may be TRBD1 (6 bases). V shed 2 bases and J shed 1 base, with 6 bases lying between them. The CDR3 extends over 14 amino acids. The germline CDR1 and CDR2 sequences are MNHEY and SMNVEV (reference sequence). This CDR3 is CASSLQGSGNTIYF. DNA of the CDR3: TGTGCCAGCAGTTTACAGGGGTCTGGAAACACCATATATTTT.

The gene calls are TRBV5-1 and TRBJ2-7, with no clear D. CDR1 is SGHRS and CDR2 is YFSETQ in the germline V gene. This CDR3 has 11 residues. The V and J ends lost 6 bases and 3 bases respectively, with 7 bases between them. Here the CDR3 reads CASTTGYEQYF. The CDR3 DNA reads TGCGCCAGCACCACCGGCTACGAGCAGTACTTC.

This clone was recorded a few times. V usage is TRBV6-5 and J usage is TRBJ2-2; 11 bases match TRBD1. The germline gives CDR1 MNHEY, CDR2 SVGAGI. V shed 9 bases, J shed 5 bases, and the junction held 8 bases outside the gene matches. CDR3 size: 15 residues. The CDR3 reads CASMRGTGGTGELFF. CDR3 sequence (DNA): TGTGCCAGTATGCGTGGGACAGGGGGAACCGGGGAGCTGTTTTTT.

The chain recombines TRBV9 with TRBJ1-4; D may be TRBD1 (6 bases). V gave up 2 bases and J gave up 10 bases, with 15 bases separating them. Germline V CDR1 and CDR2: SGDLS, YYNGEE. CDR3 length: 14 residues. CDR3 loop: CASSVEVRGGKLFF. DNA of the CDR3: TGTGCCAGCAGCGTCGAGGTTAGGGGGGGAAAACTGTTTTTT.

V is TRBV7-2 and J is TRBJ2-3; 9 positions match TRBD2. The trim removed 3 bases at V and 1 base at J, leaving 5 bases unmatched. Germline V lookup: CDR1 SGHTA, CDR2 FQGNSA. This CDR3 comprises 16 residues. This CDR3 reads CASSFQPSGGTDTQYF. Written as DNA, the CDR3 is TGTGCCAGCAGCTTTCAGCCTAGCGGGGGCACAGATACGCAGTATTTT.

The chain joins TRBV3-1 (or the pseudogene TRBV3-2) to TRBJ1-2; D might be TRBD1 (6 bases). CDR3 length: 11 residues. Looked up from germline, CDR1 is LGHDT and CDR2 is YNNKEL (reference sequence). Between the trimmed V and J ends, which lost 8 bases and 4 bases, there was a span of 8 bases. The CDR3 sequence is CASGTSYGYTF. DNA for the CDR3: TGTGCCAGCGGGACAAGCTATGGCTACACCTTC.

V and J are TRBV27 and TRBJ1-5, with 9 bases identical to TRBD1. Germline CDR1 reads MNHEY; CDR2 reads SMNVEV (reference sequence). V lost 6 bases, J lost 7 bases, and 10 bases stayed unmatched. This CDR3 contains 15 residues. The CDR3: CASSPGTGIRQPQHF. Here the CDR3 DNA reads TGTGCCAGCAGCCCGGGGACAGGGATTCGGCAGCCCCAGCATTTT.

The CDR3 DNA is TGTGCCAGCAGTAAACCGGAGGCGGACAGAACCTACGAGCAGTACTTC. It yields the protein CASSKPEADRTYEQYF. The rearrangement joins TRBV6-2 or TRBV6-3 to TRBJ2-7; tentatively, D is TRBD1 (6 bases). This CDR3 has 16 residues. V gave up 5 bases and J gave up 2 bases, with 19 bases separating them. Germline CDR1 reads MNHEY; CDR2 reads SVGEGT.

The chain carries TRBV2 and TRBJ2-1; the match to TRBD2 covers 9 bases. The CDR3 is 15 residues long. With 3 bases clipped from V and 5 bases from J, the junction kept 5 bases outside the gene matches. Per germline, CDR1 SNHLY and CDR2 FYNNEI. The CDR3 region is CASSERRGGHNEQFF. CDR3 sequence (DNA): TGTGCCAGCAGTGAGCGGCGGGGGGGGCACAATGAGCAGTTCTTC. The full variable domain, with the rest looked up from reference TRBV2 and TRBJ2-1, is EPEVTQTPSHQVTQMGQEVILRCVPISNHLYFYWYRQILGQKVEFLVSFYNNEISEKSEIFDDQFSVERPDGSNFTLKIRSTKLEDSAMYFCASSERRGGHNEQFFGPGTRLTVL.

The chain uses TRBV21-1 and TRBJ1-5; the table calls TRBD1, which could not be checked here. TRBV21-1 is a listed pseudogene. The CDR3 length is 18 residues. CDR3 nucleotide sequence: TGTGCCAGCAGCTTCTCAGACCGGGGACAGTGTTATAATCAGCCCCAGCATTTT. It encodes CASSFSDRGQCYNQPQHF.

This rearrangement joins TRBV2 to TRBJ2-7; D remains unclear. This CDR3 has 12 residues. The germline CDR1 and CDR2 sequences are SNHLY and FYNNEI. Between the trimmed V and J ends, which lost 6 bases and 6 bases, there was a span of 12 bases. The CDR3 region is CASSAGGAEQYF. The CDR3 nucleotides read TGTGCCAGCAGCGCCGGTGGTGCCGAGCAGTACTTC.

A single count supports this clone. The rearrangement joins TRBV19 to TRBJ1-5; D might be TRBD1 (6 bases). Germline CDR1 and CDR2: LNHDA and SQIVND (reference sequence). The CDR3 runs to 14 residues. V gave up 7 bases and J gave up 3 bases, with 13 bases separating them. As DNA, the CDR3 is TGTGCCAGTAAGACAGGTTTTGTCAATCAGCCCCAGCATTTT. Its translation: CASKTGFVNQPQHF.

This clone was counted a single time. The chain links TRBV29-1 to TRBJ2-3; TRBD2 might be the D (6 bases). The CDR3 consists of 12 residues. V lost 8 bases, J lost 2 bases, and 11 bases lay in between. CDR1 and CDR2 (germline): SQVTM, ANQGSEA. CDR3 loop: CSTGLITDTQYF. The CDR3, as DNA: TGCAGCACGGGACTTATCACAGATACGCAGTATTTT.

The rearrangement links TRBV5-4 to TRBJ2-7; maybe TRBD2 (6 bases). Germline lookup yields CDR1 SGHNT and CDR2 YYREEE (reference sequence). V was pared by 4 bases and J by 5 bases, with 10 bases between. This CDR3 has 12 residues. CDR3: CASSARENEQYF. DNA for the CDR3: TGTGCCAGCAGCGCCCGGGAGAACGAGCAGTACTTC.

The V call is TRBV2, the J call TRBJ2-3; 14 nucleotides agree with TRBD2. The germline V gene has CDR1 SNHLY and CDR2 FYNNEI. V was pared by 8 bases and J by 6 bases, with 7 bases of the junction left unmatched. The CDR3 has 15 residues. For the CDR3, the DNA is TGTGCCAGCGGGCGACTAGCGGGAGGGAGGGATACGCAGTATTTT. Its protein is CASGRLAGGRDTQYF. The variable domain in full, with the rest retrieved from reference TRBV2 and TRBJ2-3, is EPEVTQTPSHQVTQMGQEVILRCVPISNHLYFYWYRQILGQKVEFLVSFYNNEISEKSEIFDDQFSVERPDGSNFTLKIRSTKLEDSAMYFCASGRLAGGRDTQYFGPGTRLTVL.

The genes are TRBV15 and TRBJ2-1; 7 bases map to TRBD1. Trimming removed 3 bases from V and 6 bases from J; junction bases left unmatched: 11. This CDR3 is 16 amino acids long. From germline, CDR1 is LNHNV and CDR2 YYDKDF (reference sequence). CDR3 protein: CATSRGEDRRFNEQFF. The CDR3 DNA reads as TGTGCCACCAGCAGGGGTGAGGACAGGAGATTCAATGAGCAGTTCTTC. The full variable domain, its missing parts supplied by reference TRBV15 and TRBJ2-1, is DAMVIQNPRYQVTQFGKPVTLSCSQTLNHNVMYWYQQKSSQAPKLLFHYYDKDFNNEADTPDNFQSRRPNTSFCFLDIRSPGLGDTAMYLCATSRGEDRRFNEQFFGPGTRLTVL.

The rearrangement joins TRBV3-1 (or the pseudogene TRBV3-2) to TRBJ2-3; the D is unclear. CDR3 length equals 16 residues. The ends were cut back, 1 base at V and 2 bases at J, with 13 bases in the middle. Germline V lookup: CDR1 LGHDT, CDR2 YNNKEL (reference sequence). CDR3 coding DNA: TGTGCCAGCAGCCAAGCTTATAGTCCGAACACAGATACGCAGTATTTT. Translated, it gives CASSQAYSPNTDTQYF.

The chain combines TRBV19 with TRBJ2-1; 7 positions match TRBD1. This CDR3 has 16 amino acids. Germline loops: CDR1 LNHDA, CDR2 SQIVND (reference sequence). V shed 1 base, J shed 4 bases, and the junction held 7 bases outside the gene matches. The CDR3 spells CASSIVPGTVYNEQFF. The CDR3 DNA follows: TGTGCCAGTAGTATAGTACCCGGGACAGTTTACAATGAGCAGTTCTTC.

Comments on this clone: This CDR3 is also generated by other DNA sequences in the sample. The V call is TRBV5-4, the J call TRBJ2-7; 13 bases line up with TRBD2. This CDR3 has 16 residues. Germline V gene data show CDR1 as SGHNT and CDR2 as YYREEE (reference sequence). The V and J ends lost 0 bases and 2 bases, in that order; junction bases with no gene match: 2. CDR3 bases: TGTGCCAGCAGCTTGGGTACTAGCGGGAGGGCCTACGAGCAGTACTTC. It specifies CASSLGTSGRAYEQYF. The full variable domain, rest sourced from reference TRBV5-4 and TRBJ2-7, is ETGVTQSPTHLIKTRGQQVTLRCSSQSGHNTVSWYQQALGQGPQFIFQYYREEENGRGNFPPRFSGLQFPNYSSELNVNALELDDSALYLCASSLGTSGRAYEQYFGPGTRLTVT.

The sample holds a few counts of this clone. The chain combines TRBV2 with TRBJ1-5, with D maybe TRBD1 (6 bases). Germline V gives CDR1 SNHLY, CDR2 FYNNEI. The CDR3 has 14 residues. V lost 6 bases and J 9 bases, leaving 18 bases between the germline ends. DNA of the CDR3: TGTGCCAGCAGCGTGGACAGAGGGTTTCGGCCCCAGCATTTT. This encodes CASSVDRGFRPQHF.

CDR3 amino acids: CASSHAGGYQPQHF. The DNA for the CDR3 is TGTGCCAGCAGCCACGCAGGGGGCTATCAGCCCCAGCATTTT. This chain links TRBV11-2 with TRBJ1-5; 8 positions match TRBD1. The germline V gene has CDR1 SGHAT and CDR2 FQNNGV. There are 14 residues in the CDR3. Trimming removed 5 bases from V and 5 bases from J; junction bases left unmatched: 5.

The V gene is TRBV9, the J gene TRBJ2-5; 10 bases are shared with TRBD1. The germline gives CDR1 SGDLS, CDR2 YYNGEE. This CDR3 has 15 amino acids. V gave up 3 bases and J gave up 5 bases; unmatched junction bases: 7. In DNA form, the CDR3 reads TGTGCCAGCAGCGCAAGACAGGGGGCCGGGGAGACCCAGTACTTC. Encoded protein: CASSARQGAGETQYF.

The chain joins TRBV30 to TRBJ2-1, with TRBD2 matching 13 bases. The V gene end was trimmed by 4 bases and the J gene end by 13 bases; junction bases not matched to a gene: 7. The length of the CDR3 is 13 residues. Looked up from germline, CDR1 is GTSNPN and CDR2 is SVGIG (reference sequence). The DNA for the CDR3 is TGTGCCTGGACGCCCGGGACTAGCGGGGCTCAGTTCTTC. Amino acid sequence: CAWTPGTSGAQFF.

This sequence joins TRBV5-1 and TRBJ1-6, with 7 bases identical to TRBD1. V lost 1 base, J lost 8 bases, and 3 bases stayed unmatched. Germline lookup yields CDR1 SGHRS and CDR2 YFSETQ. CDR3 length equals 14 residues. For the CDR3, the DNA is TGCGCCAGCAGCTTGCAGGGGGATGATTCACCCCTCCACTTT. It encodes CASSLQGDDSPLHF.

This sequence joins TRBV19 and TRBJ1-4; tentative D call: TRBD1 (6 bases). Deletions cut 1 base from V and 5 bases from J, with 14 bases between. Germline-derived CDR1 and CDR2 are LNHDA and SQIVND (reference sequence). The CDR3 consists of 16 residues. CDR3 DNA sequence: TGTGCCAGTAGTATAGGGGCGACAGGCGCCAATGAAAAACTGTTTTTT. Its protein product is CASSIGATGANEKLFF.

The gene calls are TRBV6-4 and TRBJ2-2; D gene unclear. This CDR3 has 17 residues. The V end was cut by 4 bases, the J end by 2 bases, with 17 bases between. The germline gives CDR1 MRHNA, CDR2 SNTAGT. The CDR3 is CASSADIDAINTGELFF. The CDR3 bases are TGTGCCAGCAGTGCCGATATAGATGCGATAAACACCGGGGAGCTGTTTTTT.

The V call is TRBV11-3, the J call TRBJ2-1; tentatively, D is TRBD1 (5 bases). This CDR3 comprises 13 residues. CDR1 and CDR2 from the germline V gene are SGHNT and YENEEA. Trimming stripped 2 bases from V and 10 bases from J, with 12 bases between. The CDR3 is CASSLTPQGEQFF. The DNA for the CDR3 is TGTGCCAGCAGCTTAACCCCCCAGGGCGAGCAGTTCTTC.

V is TRBV28 and J is TRBJ2-1; 11 positions agree with TRBD1. V shed 3 bases, J shed 6 bases, and the junction held 4 bases outside the gene matches. Per the germline V gene, CDR1 is MDHEN and CDR2 is SYDVKM. The CDR3 length is 15 residues. Here the CDR3 reads CASSFAGTGGNEQFF. The CDR3 coding sequence is TGTGCCAGCAGTTTTGCGGGGACAGGGGGCAATGAGCAGTTCTTC.

The chain links TRBV7-9 to TRBJ1-6; 7 bases agree with TRBD1. The germline V gene has CDR1 SEHNR and CDR2 FQNEAQ (reference sequence). With 4 bases clipped from V and 7 bases from J, the junction kept 7 bases outside the gene matches. The CDR3 totals 15 residues. DNA of the CDR3: TGTGCCAGCAGCTCCTCGACAGGGCCCAATTCACCCCTCCACTTT. It encodes CASSSSTGPNSPLHF.